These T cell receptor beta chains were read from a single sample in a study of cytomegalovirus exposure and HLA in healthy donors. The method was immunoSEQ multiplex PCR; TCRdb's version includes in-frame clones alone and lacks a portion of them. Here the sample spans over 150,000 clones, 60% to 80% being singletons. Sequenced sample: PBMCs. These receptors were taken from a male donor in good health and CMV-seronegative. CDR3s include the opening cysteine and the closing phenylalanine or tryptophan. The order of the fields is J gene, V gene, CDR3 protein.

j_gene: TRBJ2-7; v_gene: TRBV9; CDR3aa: CASSVESTPTYEQYF
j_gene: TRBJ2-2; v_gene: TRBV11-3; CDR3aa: CASSPRTSGVGGELFF
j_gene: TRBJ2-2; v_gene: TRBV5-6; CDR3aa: CASSRRTSGNTGELFF
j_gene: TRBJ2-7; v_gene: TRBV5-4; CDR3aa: CASTKLSITGSSYEQYF
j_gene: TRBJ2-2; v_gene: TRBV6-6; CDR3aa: CASKDSLNTGELFF
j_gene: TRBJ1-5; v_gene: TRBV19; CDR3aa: CASSIRGYSNQPQHF
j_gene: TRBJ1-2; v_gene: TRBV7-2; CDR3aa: CASSKGDRGTGYTF
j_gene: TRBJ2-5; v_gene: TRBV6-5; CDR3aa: CASSYGRAQYF
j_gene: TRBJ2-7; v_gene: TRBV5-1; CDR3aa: CASSLGPTGQGTYEQYF
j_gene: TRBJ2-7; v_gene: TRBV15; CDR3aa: CATSREAGEPYEQYF
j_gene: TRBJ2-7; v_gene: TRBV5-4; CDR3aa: CASSLARSSYEQYF
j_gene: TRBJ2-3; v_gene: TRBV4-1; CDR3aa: CASSQDGEDTQYF
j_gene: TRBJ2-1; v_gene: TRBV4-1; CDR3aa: CASSQDGPSETGNNEQFF
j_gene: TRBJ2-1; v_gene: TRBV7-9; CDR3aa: CASSLGTGYNEQFF
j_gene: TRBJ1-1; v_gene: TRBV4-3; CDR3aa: CASSKQGPDTEAFF
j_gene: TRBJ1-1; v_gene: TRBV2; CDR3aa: CASSFQGRDTEAFF
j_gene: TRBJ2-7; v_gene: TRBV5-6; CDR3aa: CASSSGLAGVLGYEQYF
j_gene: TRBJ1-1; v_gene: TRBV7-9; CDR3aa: CASNLDSHTEAFF
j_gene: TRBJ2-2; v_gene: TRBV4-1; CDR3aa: CASSQAGLDSNTGELFF
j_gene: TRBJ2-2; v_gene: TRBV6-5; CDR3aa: CASDSGRTGELFF
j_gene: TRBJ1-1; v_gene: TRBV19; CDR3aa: CASNPTGNTEAFF
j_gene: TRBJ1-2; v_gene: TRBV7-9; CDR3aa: CASSLWGSTNYGYTF
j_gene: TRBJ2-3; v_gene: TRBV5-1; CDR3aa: CASSPSRTQGARDTQYF
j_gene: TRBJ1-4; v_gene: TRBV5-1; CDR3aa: CASSSPGGNEKLFF
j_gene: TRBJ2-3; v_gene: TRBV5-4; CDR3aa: CASSLDPSGYTDTQYF
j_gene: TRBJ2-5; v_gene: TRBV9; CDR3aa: CASSVGSGRGETQYF
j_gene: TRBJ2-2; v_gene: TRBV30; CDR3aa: CAWRALAATGELFF
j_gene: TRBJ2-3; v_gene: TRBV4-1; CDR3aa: CASSQDLGFPGGRPDTQYF
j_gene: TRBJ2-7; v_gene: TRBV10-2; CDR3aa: CASLFGGGPGEQYF